This T cell receptor beta chain is drawn from a study of CD8+CD57+ T cells in acquired aplastic anemia (dated by TCRdb to 2017 to 2018). Turning to the overall study: DNA extracted from sorted CD4+ and CD8+ cells had a mean of around 3 ug, with a range of roughly 0.19 to 27.4 ug. CD8+CD57+ expansion was defined as a frequency above the mean frequency observed in healthy subjects.

Germline trimming: 1 base from V, 4 bases from J; junction bases outside gene matches: 6. Counted from cysteine to phenylalanine, this CDR3 has 15 amino acids. The entry retains the CDR3 DNA only, 45 bases that are in frame from base 1. As encoded in the germline V gene, CDR1 is SQVTM while CDR2 is ANQGSEA. The paper as a whole reports these results and caveats: Approximately 31 CD8+ CDR3 sequences were found in both patients and controls but appeared to be highly expressed in patients and within the immunodominant clones of the patients. CD8+ Simpson's diversity did not differ significantly between patients and healthy controls (P=0.060).

TCR beta VDJ combination and CDR3 sequence profiling used genomic DNA as the template. An Illumina HiSeq 2000 was used for TCR repertoire sequencing. The paper's processing steps were these. Repertoire assessment relied on Simpson's diversity index, CDR3 size and DJ length profiles, and TRBV/TRBJ rearrangement plots. The most abundant DNA sequence in the deep sequencing data was defined as the immunodominant clone. CDR3 amino acid sequences were checked for sharing between subjects and were compared against published repertoires and the VDJdb database. TCRdb's own reprocessing of the public reads used fastp at Q25 and MiXCR and kept productive beta chains. Each CDR3 protein appears once, grouped with its most common genes and DNA. These V and J calls rely on TCRdb rather than the paper's analysis. In all, the sample holds about 160,000 distinct CDR3 sequences, and roughly 50% of those were seen once. The ten biggest clones cover 3.2% of the sample.

By sample share, this clonotype is medium-sized (0.01 to 0.1%). Its antigen has not been determined. The sample holds no much larger clone one base away, and base qualities are not on file. Flow cytometry had shown CD8+CD57+ cell expansion in the patients selected for sequencing. Every patient had a diagnosis of severe acquired aplastic anemia based on International Study of Aplastic Anemia and Agranulocytosis and Camitta criteria. Patients had received no therapy at the time of blood sampling. The study deep-sequenced TCR repertoires of sorted CD4+ and CD8+ blood T cells from severe aplastic anemia patients and healthy subjects. In the USA, patient enrollment took place under clinicaltrials.gov protocols 00001620, 01623167, 00001397, 00071045, 00081523 and 00961064. Ficoll-Paque density gradient centrifugation was used to isolate peripheral blood mononuclear cells. Before DNA was extracted, CD4+ and CD8+ T cells were sorted using either FACS or magnetic beads.

Sample: sorted CD4+, CD8+, or CD8+CD57+ T cells (not recorded which) from PBMCs. The V gene is TRBV29-1 and the J gene is TRBJ2-5; TRBD1 fits 10 bases in the junction. This clonotype originated in a human donor with aplastic anemia. The DNA sequence follows: TGCAGCGTTGAAGCCGACAGGGGGCGCACAGAGACCCAGTACTTC. This is translated as CSVEADRGRTETQYF. Beyond the CDR3, the reference TRBV29-1 and TRBJ2-5 genes provide the residues; the full variable domain reads: SAVISQKPSRDICQRGTSLTIQCQVDSQVTMMFWYRQQPGQSLTLIATANQGSEATYESGFVIDKFPISRPNLTFSTLTVSNMSPEDSSIYLCSVEADRGRTETQYFGPGTRLLVL.